These 30 T cell receptor beta chains were sequenced from one sample in a study of cytomegalovirus exposure and HLA in healthy donors. The PCR contained 60 Vbeta and 13 Jbeta primers. Only in-frame clones appear in the TCRdb table, and some are missing; sequencing was by immunoSEQ multiplex PCR. The table includes 130,000 to 150,000 clones, roughly 66% detected once. The source material was PBMCs. The source of these receptors is a woman between 18 and 29 years old in good health and CMV-seronegative.

The chain uses TRBV4-3 and TRBJ2-1; D perhaps matches TRBD2 (5 bases). This CDR3 is built from 17 residues. The V end lost 0 bases, the J end lost 4 bases, and 16 bases lay between the germline ends. Germline V CDR1 and CDR2: LGHNA, YSLEER. CDR3 sequence (DNA): TGCGCCAGCAGCCAAGATCGACGGGGTAGAGCTTACAATGAGCAGTTCTTC. It translates to CASSQDRRGRAYNEQFF.

V usage is TRBV2 and J usage is TRBJ2-2; the D is unclear. Trimming left V 7 bases short and J 6 bases short, with 18 bases between. Looked up from germline, CDR1 is SNHLY and CDR2 is FYNNEI. CDR3 size: 15 residues. The CDR3 region is CASISELVSAGELFF. CDR3 nucleotides: TGTGCCAGCATATCCGAGCTAGTCAGTGCCGGGGAGCTGTTTTTT.

A few counts support this clone. The rearrangement joins TRBV4-1 to TRBJ1-6; D is ambiguous. V was pared by 1 base and J by 7 bases, with 11 bases between. Germline V gives CDR1 MGHRA, CDR2 YSYEKL. The CDR3 is 15 residues long. For the CDR3, the DNA is TGCGCCAGCAGCCAAGGGAGGGATGAAAATTCACCCCTCCACTTT. Its translation: CASSQGRDENSPLHF.

The chain employs TRBV27 and TRBJ2-5, with TRBD2 as a possible D gene (6 bases). Trimming left V 5 bases short and J 1 base short, with 14 bases between. The CDR3 totals 15 residues. CDR1 is MNHEY and CDR2 is SMNVEV in the germline V gene (reference sequence). DNA of the CDR3: TGTGCCAGCAGTCCGTACGGGACTTCCCAAGAGACCCAGTACTTC. This codes for CASSPYGTSQETQYF.

The chain is built from TRBV4-3 and TRBJ2-3, with 8 nucleotides matching TRBD2. Looked up from germline, CDR1 is LGHNA and CDR2 is YSLEER. Trimming took 0 bases from V and 3 from J; bases not matched to a gene: 14. CDR3 length equals 19 residues. CDR3 amino acids: CASSQEDPRSAGATDTQYF. CDR3 DNA: TGCGCCAGCAGCCAAGAAGATCCTAGGTCAGCGGGAGCAACAGATACGCAGTATTTT.

The chain recombines TRBV2 with TRBJ1-4, with D tentatively TRBD1 (6 bases). Trimming stripped 4 bases from V and 8 bases from J, with 14 bases between. Germline V gene lookup returns CDR1 SNHLY and CDR2 FYNNEI. This CDR3 has 14 residues. The CDR3 loop is CASSARGRDEKLFF. DNA of the CDR3: TGTGCCAGCAGTGCCAGGGGACGGGACGAAAAACTGTTTTTT.

The chain uses TRBV14 and TRBJ2-2; D gene ambiguous. Trimming cost V 0 bases and J 3 bases, with 8 bases left between them. This CDR3 is built from 15 residues. Germline V gene data show CDR1 as SGHDN and CDR2 as FVKESK. The CDR3 DNA follows: TGTGCCAGCAGCCAAGAAATTGGAGACACCGGGGAGCTGTTTTTT. It encodes CASSQEIGDTGELFF.

The chain combines TRBV7-9 with TRBJ2-3; D gene uncertain. Between the trimmed V and J ends, which lost 2 bases and 6 bases, there was a span of 18 bases. The CDR3 runs to 16 residues. In germline, CDR1 is SEHNR, CDR2 FQNEAQ (reference sequence). The CDR3 region has the DNA TGTGCCAGCAGCTTAATGGTCGGTCCTTCTATCGATACGCAGTATTTT. Its protein is CASSLMVGPSIDTQYF.

The V call is TRBV5-1, the J call TRBJ2-5; TRBD1 agrees at 8 bases. Matching the DNA end better, TRBJ2-7 makes the J call doubtful. The CDR3 is made up of 14 amino acids. CDR1 is SGHRS, CDR2 YFSETQ, per germline. The CDR3 is CASSATGTGYEQYF. The CDR3 DNA reads TGCGCCAGCAGCGCAACCGGGACAGGCTACGAGCAGTACTTC.

This clone was found once. J is TRBJ2-2 and V is TRBV7-2, with 7 bases that match TRBD2. This CDR3 contains 16 residues. Germline V lookup: CDR1 SGHTA, CDR2 FQGNSA. V trimming: 2 bases; J trimming: 1 base; junction bases outside the gene matches: 4. The CDR3 loop reads CASSLFSSGNTGELFF. The CDR3 DNA sequence: TGTGCCAGCAGCTTATTTTCTAGCGGGAACACCGGGGAGCTGTTTTTT.

V usage is TRBV10-3 and J usage is TRBJ1-6; a possible D gene is TRBD1 (6 bases). Trimming shortened V by 3 bases and J by 9 bases, and 9 bases separated the two germline ends. The V gene's germline CDR1 is ENHRY and CDR2 SYGVKD. This CDR3 spans 13 amino acids. In nucleotides, the CDR3 is TGTGCCATCAGTGAAGGGGGGGCTTCACCCCTCCACTTT. It yields the protein CAISEGGASPLHF.

This chain joins TRBV5-1 and TRBJ2-3; 9 bases fit TRBD2. The V gene end was trimmed by 5 bases and the J gene end by 3 bases; junction bases not matched to a gene: 4. Germline V gene data show CDR1 as SGHRS and CDR2 as YFSETQ. The CDR3 consists of 14 residues. The CDR3 loop is CASRRAGGTDTQYF. CDR3 coding DNA: TGCGCCAGCAGAAGGGCGGGAGGGACAGATACGCAGTATTTT.

V usage is TRBV28 and J usage is TRBJ2-3, with TRBD2 identical over 8 bases. V shed 7 bases and J 2 bases; nucleotides not matched to a gene: 14. Germline CDR1 MDHEN, CDR2 SYDVKM. The CDR3 is 17 amino acids. This CDR3 is CASTVSLGGGFTDTQYF. In DNA form, the CDR3 reads TGTGCCAGCACCGTCTCCCTTGGCGGGGGGTTCACAGATACGCAGTATTTT.

This sequence joins TRBV27 and TRBJ1-1; no firm D call. V was shortened by 6 bases and J by 0 bases, with 11 bases between the two germline ends. The CDR3 is 14 residues long. CDR1 is MNHEY and CDR2 is SMNVEV in the germline V gene (reference sequence). Written as DNA, the CDR3 is TGTGCCAGCAGCTTCGGAGGGATGAACACTGAAGCTTTCTTT. It yields the protein CASSFGGMNTEAFF.

The chain is built from TRBV6-5 and TRBJ1-6; no clear D. This CDR3 contains 14 residues. Trimming cost V 6 bases and J 4 bases, with 10 bases left between them. The germline V gene encodes CDR1 MNHEY and CDR2 SVGAGI. CDR3 region: CASSGEIYNSPLHF. The CDR3 DNA is TGTGCCAGCAGCGGGGAGATATATAATTCACCCCTCCACTTT.

The chain recombines TRBV6-6 with TRBJ1-5, with D unclear. V was pared by 5 bases and J by 6 bases, with 8 bases between. The germline gives CDR1 MNHNY, CDR2 SVGAGI (reference sequence). The CDR3 length is 12 residues. CDR3 region: CASSTYVQPQHF. The CDR3 nucleotides are TGTGCCAGCAGTACCTACGTTCAGCCCCAGCATTTT.

This clone was seen only a few times. J is TRBJ2-3 and V is TRBV5-6; 10 nucleotides agree with TRBD1. With 4 bases clipped from V and 5 bases from J, the junction kept 10 bases outside the gene matches. The CDR3 contains 16 residues. Germline V gene data show CDR1 as SGHDT and CDR2 as YYEEEE. CDR3 coding DNA: TGTGCCAGCAGCGGCTGGGGACAGGGGTATAGAGATACGCAGTATTTT. Translation: CASSGWGQGYRDTQYF. The full variable domain, with the rest looked up from reference TRBV5-6 and TRBJ2-3, is DAGVTQSPTHLIKTRGQQVTLRCSPKSGHDTVSWYQQALGQGPQFIFQYYEEEERQRGNFPDRFSGHQFPNYSSELNVNALLLGDSALYLCASSGWGQGYRDTQYFGPGTRLTVL.

This chain links TRBV28 with TRBJ1-2; 10 nucleotides align to TRBD1. Germline-derived CDR1 and CDR2 are MDHEN and SYDVKM. Germline trimming cut 5 bases from V and 2 bases from J; bases unmatched to any gene: 2. CDR3 length equals 14 residues. The CDR3 coding sequence is TGTGCCAGCAGTAGGGGACAGGGGAACTATGGCTACACCTTC. It translates to CASSRGQGNYGYTF.

J is TRBJ1-5 and V is TRBV19; 9 nucleotides match TRBD1. J lost 5 bases, V lost 3 bases, and 5 bases had no gene match. Germline V CDR1 and CDR2: LNHDA, SQIVND (reference sequence). The CDR3 is 15 residues long. The chain's CDR3 is CASSMLGQGHQPQHF. CDR3 nucleotide sequence: TGTGCCAGTAGTATGTTGGGACAGGGCCATCAGCCCCAGCATTTT.

V usage is TRBV7-2 and J usage is TRBJ2-1; 12 nucleotides match TRBD2. CDR1 and CDR2 (germline): SGHTA, FQGNSA. V shed 7 bases, J shed 6 bases, and the junction held 10 bases outside the gene matches. The length of the CDR3 is 16 residues. The CDR3 region is CASTLLAGGGTNEQFF. In DNA form, the CDR3 reads TGTGCCAGCACGCTTCTAGCGGGAGGGGGTACCAATGAGCAGTTCTTC.

This rearrangement joins TRBV7-2 to TRBJ1-5; TRBD1 agrees at 10 bases. The CDR3 runs 15 residues. CDR1 is SGHTA, CDR2 FQGNSA, per germline. With V trimmed by 4 bases and J by 6 bases, 6 bases remained unmatched. This CDR3 is CASSWRQGASQPQHF. The CDR3 nucleotides read TGTGCCAGCAGCTGGCGACAGGGGGCAAGTCAGCCCCAGCATTTT.

The chain recombines TRBV5-4 with TRBJ2-7, with 11 bases that match TRBD2. CDR3 size: 17 residues. J lost 4 bases, V lost 6 bases, and 15 bases had no gene match. CDR1 and CDR2 from the germline V gene are SGHNT and YYREEE (reference sequence). This chain's CDR3 is CASTVDMKTSGEYEQYF. The CDR3 DNA reads TGTGCCAGCACCGTTGACATGAAGACTAGCGGGGAATACGAGCAGTACTTC.

This clone was seen more than once but under ten times. This chain connects TRBV19 to TRBJ2-7, with TRBD2 identical over 7 bases. Unmatched junction bases numbered 6, after V lost 4 bases and J lost 3 bases. This CDR3 has 14 residues. Germline V gene sequence: CDR1 LNHDA, CDR2 SQIVND (reference sequence). DNA of the CDR3: TGTGCCAGTAGTAACCCAGGACTAGACTACGAGCAGTACTTC. Protein product: CASSNPGLDYEQYF.

This chain uses TRBV11-2 with TRBJ2-2, with a possible D match to TRBD2 (6 bases). The CDR3 contains 17 residues. The V end was cut by 4 bases, the J end by 1 base, with 16 bases between. Per the germline V gene, CDR1 is SGHAT and CDR2 is FQNNGV. CDR3 region: CASSSTKAGLNTGELFF. In nucleotides, the CDR3 is TGTGCCAGCAGCTCGACTAAGGCGGGGTTGAACACCGGGGAGCTGTTTTTT.

In its sample, this clone was seen once. J is TRBJ1-6 and V is TRBV4-3; TRBD1 matches at 9 bases. Germline lookup yields CDR1 LGHNA and CDR2 YSLEER. V gave up 2 bases and J gave up 2 bases; unmatched junction bases: 10. CDR3 length: 19 residues. In nucleotides, the CDR3 is TGCGCCAGCAGCCAACTCCCCCCACAGGGGGCGACCTATAATTCACCCCTCCACTTT. Translating it yields CASSQLPPQGATYNSPLHF.

The V and J genes are TRBV6-1 and TRBJ1-1, with 8 nucleotides matching TRBD1. Germline lookup yields CDR1 MNHNS and CDR2 SASEGT. The CDR3 consists of 15 residues. V lost 6 bases and J lost 4; bases outside the gene matches: 10. Here the CDR3 reads CASSPIRDRSTEAFF. The CDR3 DNA reads TGTGCCAGCAGCCCAATCCGGGACAGGAGCACTGAAGCTTTCTTT.

The chain joins TRBV14 to TRBJ2-1, with 8 bases that match TRBD2. The germline CDR1 and CDR2 sequences are SGHDN and FVKESK. The CDR3 covers 15 residues. V lost 5 bases, J lost 6 bases, and 9 bases stayed unmatched. CDR3 nucleotides: TGTGCCAGCAGCTACGGGACTAGGGGTGTCAATGAGCAGTTCTTC. Translated, it gives CASSYGTRGVNEQFF.

To note about this clone: Germline is not matched at one junction end, which may reflect a read error. V is TRBV7-9 and J is TRBJ2-5; D is unresolved. The germline gives CDR1 SEHNR, CDR2 FQNEAQ (reference sequence). The CDR3 is made up of 12 amino acids. CDR3 nucleotides: TGTTCCAGCAGCTTAGTCTCTGAGACCCAGTACTTC. It encodes CSSSLVSETQYF.

This chain uses TRBV5-1 with TRBJ1-4; D perhaps matches TRBD1 (6 bases). V lost 0 bases to trimming and J lost 8 bases, with 11 bases between them. This CDR3 is built from 14 residues. The germline CDR1 and CDR2 sequences are SGHRS and YFSETQ. In DNA form, the CDR3 reads TGCGCCAGCAGCTTGGCCTTGGGGGCAGAAAAACTGTTTTTT. Its protein is CASSLALGAEKLFF.

The rearrangement links TRBV2 to TRBJ2-7; 9 nucleotides match TRBD1. With V trimmed by 6 bases and J by 2 bases, 8 bases remained unmatched. The CDR3 is 15 amino acids. Germline V gives CDR1 SNHLY, CDR2 FYNNEI. The CDR3 spells CASSRQGDAAYEQYV. As DNA, the CDR3 is TGTGCCAGCAGCAGACAGGGGGACGCAGCCTACGAGCAGTACGTC.